Below, 8 T cell receptor beta chains from the same sample are listed, as sequenced in a study of blood T cell repertoires in COVID-19. Here immunoSEQ multiplex PCR was the method, and the copy in TCRdb shows in-frame clones only, minus some. The sample yields 200,000 or so clones, approximately 89% seen once. Source material: PBMCs or T cells enriched from blood (not recorded which). Receptors were obtained from a woman aged 25 to 39 who had been exposed to COVID-19.

V usage is TRBV5-1 and J usage is TRBJ2-3, with 12 nucleotides matching TRBD2. CDR3 length equals 16 residues. V was pared by 4 bases and J by 5 bases, with 8 bases of the junction left unmatched. The germline V gene has CDR1 SGHRS and CDR2 YFSETQ. The CDR3 DNA reads TGCGCCAGCAGCCGCGATACTAGCGGGAGGTTAGATACGCAGTATTTT. This codes for CASSRDTSGRLDTQYF.

The chain recombines TRBV28 with TRBJ2-7, with a tentative D call TRBD2 (6 bases). The V gene's germline CDR1 is MDHEN and CDR2 SYDVKM. The CDR3 runs 14 residues. V dropped 6 bases and J dropped 2 bases, with 14 bases sitting between them. CDR3 coding DNA: TGTGCCAGCAGGCAGCGGGTGTATACCTACGAGCAGTACTTC. Translating gives CASRQRVYTYEQYF. The variable domain in full, completed from reference TRBV28 and TRBJ2-7, reads DVKVTQSSRYLVKRTGEKVFLECVQDMDHENMFWYRQDPGLGLRLIYFSYDVKMKEKGDIPEGYSVSREKKERFSLILESASTNQTSMYLCASRQRVYTYEQYFGPGTRLTVT.

This chain links TRBV6-1 with TRBJ1-3; D is unresolved. This CDR3 has 14 amino acids. CDR1 is MNHNS, CDR2 SASEGT, per germline. Trimming stripped 2 bases from V and 3 bases from J, with 8 bases between. CDR3 protein: CASSERGLGNTIYF. The CDR3 bases are TGTGCCAGCAGTGAACGGGGTCTTGGAAACACCATATATTTT.

The chain carries TRBV19 and TRBJ1-2, with 7 bases fitting TRBD1. V was pared by 4 bases and J by 7 bases, with 12 bases of the junction left unmatched. Per germline, CDR1 LNHDA and CDR2 SQIVND (reference sequence). The CDR3 length is 15 residues. In DNA form, the CDR3 reads TGTGCCAGTAGTACACTCGGGACAGCTTTGGCTGGCTACACCTTC. Its translation: CASSTLGTALAGYTF.

The count of this clone is one. This chain connects TRBV19 to TRBJ2-3; possible D gene TRBD2, 6 bases. Trimming pared 7 bases from V and 0 bases from J, leaving 11 bases between. Germline V gives CDR1 LNHDA, CDR2 SQIVND (reference sequence). The CDR3 sequence is 14 residues long. CDR3 amino acids: CASTRGASTDTQYF. CDR3 bases: TGTGCCAGTACACGCGGGGCTAGCACAGATACGCAGTATTTT.

The V call is TRBV7-2, the J call TRBJ2-4; 15 nucleotides line up with TRBD2. The germline V gene has CDR1 SGHTA and CDR2 FQGNSA. CDR3 length: 19 amino acids. Losses at the gene ends were 3 bases for V and 3 bases for J; bases not matched to a gene: 9. The CDR3 loop is CASSFSPGLAGGGKNIQYF. The CDR3 nucleotides are TGTGCCAGCAGCTTTAGTCCCGGACTAGCGGGGGGGGGCAAAAACATTCAGTACTTC.

The rearrangement links TRBV2 to TRBJ1-2, with TRBD1 as a possible D gene (5 bases). CDR3 length: 15 amino acids. Per the germline V gene, CDR1 is SNHLY and CDR2 is FYNNEI. V lost 10 bases and J 2 bases, leaving 20 bases between the germline ends. The CDR3 region is CATYDQGSPNYGYTF. CDR3 bases: TGTGCCACCTACGATCAGGGTTCACCCAACTATGGCTACACCTTC.

The chain is built from TRBV2 and TRBJ1-5; D remains ambiguous. V gave up 4 bases and J gave up 6 bases, with 13 bases separating them. The CDR3 length is 14 residues. Germline-derived CDR1 and CDR2 are SNHLY and FYNNEI. Here the CDR3 reads CASSVEGEPQPQHF. CDR3 sequence (DNA): TGTGCCAGCAGTGTTGAGGGAGAGCCTCAGCCCCAGCATTTT. Complete variable domain (other parts from reference TRBV2 and TRBJ1-5): EPEVTQTPSHQVTQMGQEVILRCVPISNHLYFYWYRQILGQKVEFLVSFYNNEISEKSEIFDDQFSVERPDGSNFTLKIRSTKLEDSAMYFCASSVEGEPQPQHFGDGTRLSIL.